This T cell receptor (beta chain) was found in a study of vaccination and CD4 T cells after COVID-19 (dated by TCRdb to between 2021 and 2023). For context, the study as a whole: Convalescent patients had a positive SARS-CoV-2 result on nasal swab PCR, and of these patients, fewer than ten had mild disease and one had severe disease. For stimulating the cultures, overlapping spike peptide pools were used, derived from SARS-CoV-2 as well as from the common cold coronaviruses HCoV-NL63, HCoV-OC43 and HCoV-229E. In control cultures, a CEFX viral epitope pool was used as positive control, an HIV-1 Nef peptide pool was used as negative control, or no peptide was added. Post-COVID blood samples from convalescent patients were collected a median of around 110 days after diagnosis, with a range of 35 to 161 days. In over 8 COVID-19 convalescent patients and a handful of infection-naive healthy vaccine recipients, the spike-specific CD4+ TCR repertoire before mRNA vaccination was compared with the repertoire after mRNA vaccination. Participants got two doses of the Pfizer-BioNTech BNT162b2 vaccine (n=8) or two doses of the Moderna mRNA-1273 vaccine (n=2). Post-vaccine blood samples were collected a median of approximately 77 days after the second vaccine dose, ranging from roughly 13 to 250 days. The convalescent cohort comprised six males and four females, including two Hispanic individuals, seven Caucasians, two Asians and one multiracial person.

The investigation overall reported the following: An increase in the median number of SARS-CoV-2-reactive clonotypes from 20 to 25 after infection to a few dozen after vaccination was observed, but the change was not found to be significant. In convalescent patients, nearly all vaccine-specific clones (304 of 307) were found to be mono-reactive for SARS-CoV-2 spike rather than cross-reactive with common cold coronaviruses. Among the post-vaccine SARS-CoV-2-reactive clones in convalescent patients, a median around 90% showed up only after vaccination, which suggests vaccine-specific priming. The number of convalescent patients in the study was relatively small, and the study did not examine early timepoints following natural infection.

With respect to this clonotype: What this receptor recognizes is not known. It has no much larger one-base neighbor in the sample; base qualities were not kept.

Library preparation used PCR. TCR sequencing of DNA from cultured CD4+ T cells used the Oncomine TCR Beta short-read assay at the Johns Hopkins FTIC core. Genomic DNA was extracted from the cultured CD4+ T cells with the QIAamp micro DNA kit. Oncomine TCR Beta libraries from cultured CD4+ T cells were pooled with unique dual indexes and sequenced on an Illumina iSeq 100. The original methods were these. Non-productive sequences were removed, and CDR3s not starting with C, not ending with F or W, or shorter than 7 amino acids were discarded. Antigen-specific clonotypes were identified with the MANAFEST web application by comparing peptide-stimulated wells with reference and other culture wells. For a clone to be called positive, the clone needed an FDR below 0.05, an odds ratio above 5, and a productive frequency above 0.1% in at least two of three replicate wells. Cross-reactive clonotypes were defined as significantly expanded in both SARS-CoV-2 spike wells and at least one common cold coronavirus spike condition. Levenshtein distances (stringdist) and unrooted phylogenetic trees (ape) in R version 3.6.1 were used to assess CDR3 homology. TCRdb trimmed the raw reads at Q25, called clones with MiXCR and kept productive beta chains. Rows are unified per CDR3 protein, each entry keeping the most common DNA and genes. The V and J calls shown here were made by TCRdb, not taken from the authors' results. The sample table shows some 17,000 distinct CDR3 sequences, and 50% to 65% are seen once. The ten largest make up about 9.9% of the sample.

What the treatment or condition label conveys for this sample: roughly 10-day PBMC culture with coronavirus spike peptide pools or control peptides (ViraFEST assay). To expand antigen-specific T cells with peptide pools and then pick out the expanded clonotypes through TCR sequencing, the study relied on the ViraFEST assay. The positive SARS-CoV-2 PCR tests of the convalescent patients were dated from March to December 2020, before the Alpha, Beta and Delta variants emerged in the United States. PBMCs were cultured at under 2.5 million per well in IMDM supplemented with 5% human AB serum and 8 to 10 IU/ml IL-2, with approximately 9.5 ug/ml peptide pools added. On days 3 and 7, half of the culture medium was replaced with fresh IL-2-containing medium. After 10 to 11 days of culture, CD4+ T cells were isolated by negative selection with the EasySep CD4+ T cell isolation kit. Ficoll-Paque Plus gradient centrifugation was used to isolate PBMCs from whole blood, and the isolated PBMCs were then either used fresh or cryopreserved at -140C. Each culture condition was generally run in triplicate wells.

V is trimmed back by 4 bases and J by 4 bases, and the junction contains 11 bases that no gene match accounts for. Counted from cysteine to phenylalanine, this CDR3 has 17 amino acids. Solely the CDR3 DNA is kept, with 51 bases framed from the first base. The germline V gene sets CDR1 to SGHRS and CDR2 to YFSETQ. The V gene is TRBV5-1 and the J gene is TRBJ2-1, and TRBD2 aligns with 10 junction nucleotides. The sample taken for sequencing was CD4+ T cells from blood, cultured in vitro. The receptor was derived from a human donor who had recovered from COVID-19. The nucleotide sequence reads as follows: TGCGCCAGCAGCGGGGGACTAGCGTTCGAGCTATACAATGAGCAGTTCTTC. Protein translation: CASSGGLAFELYNEQFF.